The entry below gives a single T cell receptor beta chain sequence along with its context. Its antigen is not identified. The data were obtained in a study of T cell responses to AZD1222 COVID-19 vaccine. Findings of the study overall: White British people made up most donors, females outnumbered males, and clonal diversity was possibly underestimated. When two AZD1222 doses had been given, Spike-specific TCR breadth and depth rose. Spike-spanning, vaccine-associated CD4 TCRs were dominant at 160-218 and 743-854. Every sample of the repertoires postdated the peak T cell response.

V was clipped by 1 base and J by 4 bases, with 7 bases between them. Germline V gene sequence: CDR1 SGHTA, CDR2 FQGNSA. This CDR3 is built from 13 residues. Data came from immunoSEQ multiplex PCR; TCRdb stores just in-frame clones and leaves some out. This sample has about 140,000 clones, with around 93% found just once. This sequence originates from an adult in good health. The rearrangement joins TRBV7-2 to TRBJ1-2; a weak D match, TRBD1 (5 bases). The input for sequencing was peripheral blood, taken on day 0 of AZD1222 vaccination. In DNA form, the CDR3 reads TGTGCCAGCAGCTTAGACAGGTTCTATGGCTACACCTTC. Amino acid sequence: CASSLDRFYGYTF.